The 28 T cell receptor beta chains below come from one sample, sequenced in a study of T cell responses to AZD1222 COVID-19 vaccine. The method was immunoSEQ multiplex PCR; TCRdb's version includes in-frame clones alone and lacks a portion of them. Counted here are about 120,000 clones, over 75% occurring once; the ten biggest clones make up 4.2%. The sample here was peripheral blood, taken 28 days after the second dose of the MenACWY control vaccine. The receptors derive from an adult who received the MenACWY meningococcal vaccine as a control.

This clone has just one count. The chain recombines TRBV28 with TRBJ2-7; D uncertain. Germline V gene sequence: CDR1 MDHEN, CDR2 SYDVKM. V was shortened by 2 bases and J by 7 bases, with 9 bases between the two germline ends. CDR3 length: 12 amino acids. The CDR3 DNA reads TGTGCCAGCAGTTTACGGCAGACAGAGCAGTACTTC. Protein product: CASSLRQTEQYF.

V is TRBV30 and J is TRBJ1-1, with D perhaps matching TRBD1 (5 bases). The V gene lost 5 bases and the J gene lost 0 bases, with 7 bases spanning the gap. There are 12 residues in the CDR3. The germline CDR1 and CDR2 sequences are GTSNPN and SVGIG (reference sequence). CDR3 sequence reads: CAWGTVNTEAFF. DNA for the CDR3: TGTGCCTGGGGGACGGTGAACACTGAAGCTTTCTTT.

This clone appeared a single time. The J gene is TRBJ2-3, the V gene TRBV19; TRBD2 agrees at 12 bases. V gave up 5 bases and J gave up 7 bases; unmatched junction bases: 10. Germline CDR1 LNHDA, CDR2 SQIVND (reference sequence). The CDR3 has 16 amino acids. CDR3 amino acids: CASSATELAGGYTQYF. The CDR3 coding sequence is TGTGCCAGTAGTGCCACAGAACTAGCGGGAGGATATACGCAGTATTTT.

This sequence joins TRBV2 and TRBJ2-3; 9 bases align to TRBD2. Germline CDR1 is SNHLY and CDR2 is FYNNEI. Trimming took 5 bases from V and 5 from J; bases not matched to a gene: 5. This CDR3 is built from 14 residues. The CDR3 region has the DNA TGTGCCAGCAGTCAGACTAGCGGAGGAGATACGCAGTATTTT. It specifies CASSQTSGGDTQYF.

The CDR3 coding sequence is TGTGCCAGCAGCCCCCCGGACCCCACAGGGCCAGATACGCAGTATTTT. Protein sequence: CASSPPDPTGPDTQYF. The gene calls are TRBV4-2 and TRBJ2-3; D might be TRBD1 (6 bases). In germline, CDR1 is LGHNA, CDR2 YNFKEQ. The CDR3 is made up of 16 amino acids. Trimming removed 4 bases from V and 4 bases from J, with 18 bases in between.

The chain recombines TRBV5-4 with TRBJ2-2, with TRBD2 identical over 8 bases. V was clipped by 4 bases and J by 5 bases; unmatched bases: 10. CDR1 and CDR2 from the germline V gene are SGHNT and YYREEE (reference sequence). CDR3 length equals 16 residues. CDR3 sequence: CASSPGETSATGELFF. DNA for the CDR3: TGTGCCAGCAGCCCAGGAGAGACTAGCGCGACCGGGGAGCTGTTTTTT.

V and J are TRBV27 and TRBJ2-2; 8 nucleotides align to TRBD1. The J segment lost 1 base and the V segment lost 6 bases, leaving 4 bases of the junction unmatched. CDR1 and CDR2 from the germline V gene are MNHEY and SMNVEV (reference sequence). The length of the CDR3 is 15 residues. CDR3 coding DNA: TGTGCCAGCAGGTTGGGGACAGGGAACACCGGGGAGCTGTTTTTT. It translates to CASRLGTGNTGELFF.

The chain links TRBV6-5 to TRBJ2-7; 8 bases agree with TRBD1. V was clipped by 0 bases and J by 6 bases; unmatched bases: 4. The CDR3 is made up of 14 amino acids. Germline-derived CDR1 and CDR2 are MNHEY and SVGAGI. For the CDR3, the DNA is TGTGCCAGCAGTTACTCGACAGGGGTTACCGAGCAGTACTTC. Translation: CASSYSTGVTEQYF.

The J gene is TRBJ2-5, the V gene TRBV9, with 7 nucleotides matching TRBD2. Germline V gene data show CDR1 as SGDLS and CDR2 as YYNGEE. There are 15 residues in the CDR3. Losses at the gene ends were 4 bases for V and 5 bases for J; bases not matched to a gene: 11. This CDR3 is CASSPHRGGSETQYF. In DNA form, the CDR3 reads TGTGCCAGCAGCCCCCACCGGGGCGGGAGCGAGACCCAGTACTTC.

The chain joins TRBV7-9 to TRBJ1-2; D may be TRBD1 (5 bases). This CDR3 has 14 amino acids. The V gene's germline CDR1 is SEHNR and CDR2 FQNEAQ (reference sequence). V shed 10 bases and J shed 0 bases, with 15 bases lying between them. CDR3 loop: CATPGPKANYGYTF. CDR3 nucleotide sequence: TGTGCCACCCCGGGACCGAAGGCTAACTATGGCTACACCTTC.

The rearrangement joins TRBV29-1 to TRBJ1-4; weak D call: TRBD1 (5 bases). The germline V gene has CDR1 SQVTM and CDR2 ANQGSEA. CDR3 size: 14 residues. Trimming left V 0 bases short and J 7 bases short, with 12 bases between. The CDR3 spells CSVEDRALGEKLFF. Written as DNA, the CDR3 is TGCAGCGTTGAAGACAGGGCCCTGGGTGAAAAACTGTTTTTT.

This clone has only a few counts. This sequence joins TRBV5-1 and TRBJ2-5; tentative D call: TRBD2 (6 bases). Per germline, CDR1 SGHRS and CDR2 YFSETQ. The CDR3 is 15 amino acids. V was trimmed by 3 bases and J by 4 bases, leaving 16 bases between them. The CDR3 nucleotides are TGCGCCAGCAGCTACGGCGCGGGGACCAGAGAGACCCAGTACTTC. This encodes CASSYGAGTRETQYF.

Written as DNA, the CDR3 is TGTGCCAGCAGTCTACAGGGGGCCCTTTACGAGCAGTACTTC. Protein sequence: CASSLQGALYEQYF. J is TRBJ2-7 and V is TRBV6-5, with TRBD1 matching 9 bases. Germline-derived CDR1 and CDR2 are MNHEY and SVGAGI. The CDR3 is 14 amino acids. Losses at the gene ends were 5 bases for V and 4 bases for J; bases not matched to a gene: 6.

This clone has a single count. For the CDR3, the DNA is TGTGCCAGTAGTTGGACTAGCGGGAGAGATACGCAGTATTTT. This encodes CASSWTSGRDTQYF. The J gene is TRBJ2-3, the V gene TRBV19; 13 bases match TRBD2. Germline trimming cut 5 bases from V and 5 bases from J; bases unmatched to any gene: 1. Germline CDR1 reads LNHDA; CDR2 reads SQIVND (reference sequence). This CDR3 is built from 14 residues.

The chain links TRBV7-9 to TRBJ2-7; tentatively, D is TRBD2 (6 bases). V shed 7 bases and J shed 3 bases, with 13 bases lying between them. Germline V gene data show CDR1 as SEHNR and CDR2 as FQNEAQ (reference sequence). The CDR3 has 13 residues. CDR3 in amino acids: CASTRLDIYEQYF. The CDR3 region has the DNA TGTGCCAGCACCCGACTAGATATCTACGAGCAGTACTTC.

The table lists this clone with a count of one. The rearrangement joins TRBV19 to TRBJ1-5, with 7 positions matching TRBD1. The CDR3 has 16 amino acids. Germline V gives CDR1 LNHDA, CDR2 SQIVND (reference sequence). V was clipped by 7 bases and J by 4 bases; unmatched bases: 13. The CDR3 sequence is CASTDVSGTVNQPQHF. The CDR3 DNA sequence: TGTGCCAGTACCGACGTCAGTGGGACAGTAAATCAGCCCCAGCATTTT.

This clone was seen ten or more times. The V and J genes are TRBV11-1 and TRBJ1-2; TRBD1 aligns across 7 bases. V shed 7 bases, J shed 6 bases, and the junction held 5 bases outside the gene matches. The CDR3 spans 12 residues. Germline V CDR1 and CDR2: SGHAT, FQDESV (reference sequence). The CDR3 DNA reads TGTGCCAGCACCGCCCAGGGGGATGGCTACACCTTC. Its translation is CASTAQGDGYTF.

The sample holds a few counts of this clone. This chain joins TRBV27 and TRBJ1-4, with 7 bases fitting TRBD1. Losses at the gene ends were 2 bases for V and 3 bases for J; bases not matched to a gene: 6. Looked up from germline, CDR1 is MNHEY and CDR2 is SMNVEV (reference sequence). CDR3 length equals 16 residues. CDR3 amino acids: CASSLRGPLANEKLFF. For the CDR3, the DNA is TGTGCCAGCAGTTTAAGGGGGCCGTTGGCTAATGAAAAACTGTTTTTT.

This rearrangement joins TRBV7-2 to TRBJ1-3; D is unclear. Trimming removed 2 bases at V and 0 bases at J, with 5 bases between. Germline CDR1 reads SGHTA; CDR2 reads FQGNSA. The CDR3 runs to 14 residues. CDR3 region: CASSLSLSGNTIYF. The DNA for the CDR3 is TGTGCCAGCAGCTTAAGTCTCTCTGGAAACACCATATATTTT.

The CDR3 loop reads CASRPGGYTGELFF. The CDR3 DNA reads TGTGCCAGCAGACCGGGGGGTTACACCGGGGAGCTGTTTTTT. This rearrangement joins TRBV28 to TRBJ2-2, with 7 bases fitting TRBD2. Germline CDR1 and CDR2: MDHEN and SYDVKM. The CDR3 runs to 14 residues. The V segment lost 6 bases and the J segment 3 bases; nucleotides outside the gene matches: 4.

The chain carries TRBV19 and TRBJ1-2; TRBD1 might be the D (6 bases). The germline V and J ends were trimmed by 0 bases and 8 bases, with 13 bases remaining between them. Germline V gives CDR1 LNHDA, CDR2 SQIVND (reference sequence). The CDR3 is 14 amino acids. The CDR3: CASSIDQGQPGYTF. CDR3 in DNA: TGTGCCAGTAGTATAGATCAAGGACAGCCCGGCTACACCTTC.

The J gene is TRBJ2-2, the V gene TRBV4-2; D is undetermined. The CDR3 length is 15 residues. Germline CDR1 reads LGHNA; CDR2 reads YNFKEQ. V lost 1 base and J 1 base, leaving 7 bases between the germline ends. The DNA of the CDR3 is TGTGCCAGCAGCCAAGTGCCGGGGAACACCGGGGAGCTGTTTTTT. Translation: CASSQVPGNTGELFF.

The V gene is TRBV18, the J gene TRBJ1-2; 7 positions agree with TRBD1. V was pared by 3 bases and J by 0 bases, with 4 bases of the junction left unmatched. The length of the CDR3 is 15 residues. Germline V CDR1 and CDR2: KGHSH, LQKENI. The CDR3 loop reads CASSPGQFTNYGYTF. The CDR3 nucleotides read TGTGCCAGCTCACCGGGACAGTTCACTAACTATGGCTACACCTTC.

Concerning this clone: Other nucleotide sequences from this sample produce the same CDR3. CDR3 loop: CASSPAGGTDTQYF. The CDR3 nucleotides are TGTGCCAGCAGCCCGGCAGGGGGGACAGATACGCAGTATTTT. The rearrangement links TRBV3-1 (or the pseudogene TRBV3-2) to TRBJ2-3, with D maybe TRBD1 (7 bases). This CDR3 comprises 14 residues. The germline V gene encodes CDR1 LGHDT and CDR2 YNNKEL (reference sequence). V was pared by 4 bases and J by 3 bases, with 11 bases between.

This clone was observed a few times. The rearrangement joins TRBV7-8 to TRBJ1-1; no clear D gene. Germline V gene data show CDR1 as SGHVS and CDR2 as FQNEAQ. Trimming cost V 3 bases and J 3 bases, with 2 bases left between them. The CDR3 loop spans 11 amino acids. Here the CDR3 reads CASSLYTEAFF. The CDR3 DNA reads TGTGCCAGCAGCTTGTACACTGAAGCTTTCTTT.

This rearrangement joins TRBV14 to TRBJ1-1; perhaps TRBD1 as D (6 bases). Germline V CDR1 and CDR2: SGHDN, FVKESK. The CDR3 spans 16 residues. The germline V and J ends were trimmed by 1 base and 1 base, with 13 bases remaining between them. The CDR3 DNA sequence: TGTGCCAGCAGCCAAGGGAAACAGGGTCGGAACACTGAAGCTTTCTTT. It yields the protein CASSQGKQGRNTEAFF. Full variable domain (remainder filled in from reference TRBV14 and TRBJ1-1): EAGVTQFPSHSVIEKGQTVTLRCDPISGHDNLYWYRRVMGKEIKFLLHFVKESKQDESGMPNNRFLAERTGGTYSTLKVQPAELEDSGVYFCASSQGKQGRNTEAFFGQGTRLTVV.

This clone was detected a few times. This chain joins TRBV13 and TRBJ2-7; 7 bases match TRBD1. V lost 3 bases and J lost 5; bases outside the gene matches: 7. This CDR3 comprises 14 residues. Germline CDR1 PRHDT, CDR2 FYEKMQ (reference sequence). CDR3 sequence reads: CASSLPGQEHEQYF. The CDR3 nucleotides read TGTGCCAGCAGCTTGCCCGGACAGGAACACGAGCAGTACTTC.

This rearrangement joins TRBV19 to TRBJ2-1; 9 bases agree with TRBD1. CDR1 and CDR2 from the germline V gene are LNHDA and SQIVND (reference sequence). V shed 5 bases, J shed 7 bases, and the junction held 6 bases outside the gene matches. CDR3 length: 14 amino acids. CDR3 in amino acids: CASSPQDRGNEQFF. CDR3 nucleotides: TGTGCCAGTAGTCCCCAGGACAGGGGAAATGAGCAGTTCTTC.